This T cell receptor beta chain derives from a study of beta chain features in type 1 diabetes. For the study at large: Healthy donors and patients had similar age, gender and cell yields. Points from the study as a whole: Shorter TCRB CDR3s, moderately but significantly so, were found in Type 1 diabetes patients in all four CD4+ subsets.

The whole isolated RNA underwent reverse transcription, so sequencing captured expressed TCRB transcripts. Measured with immunoSEQ multiplex PCR; TCRdb has only the in-frame clones, and not every one. The sample yields 130,000 to 150,000 clones, about 7.1% seen once. The CDR3 length is 15 residues. The V gene's germline CDR1 is MNHEY and CDR2 SVGAGI. Unmatched junction bases numbered 8, after V lost 5 bases and J lost 4 bases. This clone occurred a few times. Its specificity is unknown. The sample comprised central memory CD4+ T cells from blood. This chain connects TRBV6-5 to TRBJ2-4, with TRBD1 identical over 7 bases. The TCR was taken from a woman in her twenties or thirties in good health. The CDR3 DNA reads as TGTGCCAGCAGTGCACGACAGGGATCGAAAAACATTCAGTACTTC. Translating it yields CASSARQGSKNIQYF.